This T cell receptor (beta chain) was found in a study of cytotoxic CD8 clonotypes in ibrutinib-treated CLL. Study-wide context: Response was recorded as partial in some 24 patients and complete in 2; at median around 70 months, roughly 15 remained remitted and around 12 had progressed. Once treatment had gone on for a median of 12 months, range 6 to 36, response samples were drawn.

Study observations and caveats: In sustained-remission versus progressing patients, sampling times differed. Contraction or stability on treatment characterized the public clonotypes, which were uncommon.

The CDR3 has 16 residues. Germline CDR1 reads PRHDT; CDR2 reads FYEKMQ (reference sequence). V was clipped by 6 bases and J by 6 bases; unmatched bases: 15. Generated by immunoSEQ multiplex PCR, the TCRdb table keeps only in-frame clones and is missing some. The repertoire consists of roughly 170,000 clones, with around 80% occurring once and the leading ten covering 4.6%. With respect to this clone: The antigen remains undetermined.

Here the sequenced sample was PBMCs, taken after 24 months of ibrutinib treatment. This rearrangement joins TRBV13 to TRBJ2-3; 7 positions agree with TRBD2. This clonotype was obtained from a human donor with chronic lymphocytic leukemia. CDR3 bases: TGTGCCAGCAGATCTTCCTCCGGGACTAAGGCTGATACGCAGTATTTT. Protein product: CASRSSSGTKADTQYF.